These 22 T cell receptor beta chains were sequenced from one sample in a study of beta chain features in type 1 diabetes. As every portion of the isolated RNA was reverse transcribed, the sequencing read expressed TCRB transcripts. Sequencing was performed with immunoSEQ multiplex PCR; in TCRdb, only in-frame clones are kept and a portion is missing. Among 45,000 to 60,000 clones listed, approximately 60% were seen once. Study results and caveats: Moderately but significantly shorter TCRB CDR3s were found in Type 1 diabetes patients in all four CD4+ subsets.

These receptors are not linked to any known antigen. Sequencing was performed on stem cell memory CD4+ T cells from blood. The receptors stem from a woman in her twenties or thirties with type 1 diabetes.

V gene TRBV5-1 combines with J gene TRBJ2-3; 7 positions agree with TRBD2. V was pared by 0 bases and J by 6 bases, with 10 bases of the junction left unmatched. There are 16 residues in the CDR3. Germline V gives CDR1 SGHRS, CDR2 YFSETQ. CDR3: CASSLASSGRGDTQYF. Written as DNA, the CDR3 is TGCGCCAGCAGCTTGGCGTCTAGCGGACGCGGGGATACGCAGTATTTT. Supplemented by reference TRBV5-1 and TRBJ2-3, the full variable domain reads KAGVTQTPRYLIKTRGQQVTLSCSPISGHRSVSWYQQTPGQGLQFLFEYFSETQRNKGNFPGRFSGRQFSNSRSEMNVSTLELGDSALYLCASSLASSGRGDTQYFGPGTRLTVL.

This sequence joins TRBV7-9 and TRBJ2-5; 7 nucleotides align to TRBD2. This CDR3 has 16 amino acids. The V gene's germline CDR1 is SEHNR and CDR2 FQNEAQ (reference sequence). The J segment lost 6 bases and the V segment lost 1 base, leaving 11 bases of the junction unmatched. For the CDR3, the DNA is TGTGCCAGCAGCTTAGATGGACTAGTTATCCGGAAGACCCAGTACTTC. Its protein is CASSLDGLVIRKTQYF.

This clone turned up a few times. This chain links TRBV29-1 with TRBJ2-2; a possible D gene is TRBD2 (6 bases). Trimming took off 2 bases at V and 6 bases at J, with 13 bases between the two ends. CDR3 length equals 14 residues. The germline gives CDR1 SQVTM, CDR2 ANQGSEA. As DNA, the CDR3 is TGCAGCGTTGAATCTGCGGGGCCGGCCGGGGAGCTGTTTTTT. Translated: CSVESAGPAGELFF.

This clone turned up a few times. The same CDR3 can be traced to other DNA sequences in this sample. This sequence joins TRBV5-1 and TRBJ2-1; 16 bases are shared with TRBD2. V lost 0 bases to trimming and J lost 7 bases; unmatched junction nucleotides: 4. CDR1 is SGHRS, CDR2 YFSETQ, per germline. This CDR3 is built from 17 residues. The CDR3 here is CASSLAGGLAGGNEQFF. The DNA for the CDR3 is TGCGCCAGCAGCTTGGCCGGGGGACTAGCGGGAGGGAATGAGCAGTTCTTC.

The chain links TRBV7-6 to TRBJ1-2; a possible D gene is TRBD1 (5 bases). Looked up from germline, CDR1 is SGHVS and CDR2 is FNYEAQ. The CDR3 is 13 residues long. The germline V and J ends were trimmed by 3 bases and 3 bases, with 8 bases remaining between them. The CDR3 protein is CASSFSGYYGYTF. CDR3 in DNA: TGTGCCAGCAGCTTTTCAGGGTACTATGGCTACACCTTC.

The rearrangement uses TRBV2 and TRBJ1-2, with D perhaps matching TRBD1 (5 bases). V lost 2 bases, J lost 0 bases, and 7 bases lay in between. Per germline, CDR1 SNHLY and CDR2 FYNNEI. This CDR3 comprises 14 residues. The CDR3 reads CASSEQGANYGYTF. CDR3 bases: TGTGCCAGCAGTGAACAAGGGGCTAACTATGGCTACACCTTC. Full variable domain (missing parts from reference TRBV2 and TRBJ1-2): EPEVTQTPSHQVTQMGQEVILRCVPISNHLYFYWYRQILGQKVEFLVSFYNNEISEKSEIFDDQFSVERPDGSNFTLKIRSTKLEDSAMYFCASSEQGANYGYTFGSGTRLTVV.

The chain couples TRBV29-1 to TRBJ2-2; D remains ambiguous. This CDR3 spans 11 amino acids. Trimming removed 4 bases from V and 6 bases from J, with 6 bases in between. Germline-derived CDR1 and CDR2 are SQVTM and ANQGSEA. DNA of the CDR3: TGCAGCGTTGGAGGCCCCGGGGAGCTGTTTTTT. Translated, it gives CSVGGPGELFF.

V and J are TRBV11-2 and TRBJ2-2, with 9 bases matching TRBD2. Trimming removed 5 bases from V and 0 bases from J; junction bases left unmatched: 4. The CDR3 covers 16 residues. Germline V gives CDR1 SGHAT, CDR2 FQNNGV. This chain's CDR3 is CASSPRLAANTGELFF. CDR3 nucleotide sequence: TGTGCCAGCAGCCCCAGACTAGCGGCGAACACCGGGGAGCTGTTTTTT.

This clone was observed a few times. The chain is built from TRBV15 and TRBJ2-1; TRBD2 is a possible D gene (5 bases). CDR3 size: 17 residues. The germline V and J ends were trimmed by 0 bases and 4 bases, with 16 bases remaining between them. The germline V gene encodes CDR1 LNHNV and CDR2 YYDKDF (reference sequence). CDR3 bases: TGTGCCACCAGCAGAGATCCTCGGGTAGCGCAATACAATGAGCAGTTCTTC. Translating gives CATSRDPRVAQYNEQFF.

This clone was observed a handful of times. V gene TRBV18 combines with J gene TRBJ2-1; 10 bases match TRBD2. The V segment lost 2 bases and the J segment 6 bases; nucleotides outside the gene matches: 7. Per the germline V gene, CDR1 is KGHSH and CDR2 is LQKENI. There are 16 residues in the CDR3. The CDR3 loop is CASSPDLSGGPNEQFF. The CDR3 DNA is TGTGCCAGCTCACCAGATCTTAGCGGGGGGCCCAATGAGCAGTTCTTC.

The chain employs TRBV29-1 and TRBJ2-2, with TRBD2 as a possible D gene (6 bases). The CDR3 is 14 amino acids. V was pared by 8 bases and J by 5 bases, with 18 bases between. Germline CDR1 SQVTM, CDR2 ANQGSEA. The CDR3, as DNA: TGCAGCTACCTCGGGGGTGACGTGACCGGGGAGCTGTTTTTT. Its translation: CSYLGGDVTGELFF.

The chain recombines TRBV4-1 with TRBJ2-1, with 8 bases matching TRBD2. After removal of 2 bases from V and 7 bases from J, the junction contained 7 bases not matched to a gene. The CDR3 has 15 residues. Germline lookup yields CDR1 MGHRA and CDR2 YSYEKL. The DNA for the CDR3 is TGCGCCAGCAGCCAACTTGCGGGAGGCTTAAATGAGCAGTTCTTC. Its protein product is CASSQLAGGLNEQFF.

The genes are TRBV30 and TRBJ1-3; no clear D gene. The CDR3 length is 16 residues. V was clipped by 3 bases and J by 0 bases, with 15 bases between them. Germline loops: CDR1 GTSNPN, CDR2 SVGIG (reference sequence). Here the CDR3 reads CAWSVGSPSSGNTIYF. For the CDR3, the DNA is TGTGCCTGGAGCGTGGGCAGTCCCTCCTCTGGAAACACCATATATTTT.

The chain has TRBV7-2 and TRBJ2-5; possibly TRBD2 for D (5 bases). Germline V gene sequence: CDR1 SGHTA, CDR2 FQGNSA. Trimming took off 5 bases at V and 5 bases at J, with 12 bases between the two ends. The CDR3 extends over 13 amino acids. Here the CDR3 DNA reads TGTGCCAGCAGCGACACACCGGGGGAGACCCAGTACTTC. Amino acids: CASSDTPGETQYF.

This chain joins TRBV29-1 and TRBJ2-3; D call uncertain. The CDR3 is made up of 14 amino acids. The V gene's germline CDR1 is SQVTM and CDR2 ANQGSEA. Trimming took 5 bases from V and 1 from J, leaving 13 bases between them. The CDR3 protein is CSVTPNRGTDTQYF. The CDR3 nucleotides read TGCAGCGTTACCCCAAACCGGGGCACAGATACGCAGTATTTT.

This clone was detected only a few times. The chain uses TRBV9 and TRBJ2-7, with unresolved D. The CDR3 totals 11 residues. The germline V and J ends were trimmed by 3 bases and 3 bases, with 4 bases remaining between them. Per the germline V gene, CDR1 is SGDLS and CDR2 is YYNGEE. The CDR3 is CASSGHYEQYF. CDR3 sequence (DNA): TGTGCCAGCAGCGGTCACTACGAGCAGTACTTC.

This chain joins TRBV2 and TRBJ1-3; tentative D call: TRBD1 (5 bases). The V and J ends lost 2 bases and 9 bases respectively, with 11 bases between them. The CDR3 contains 13 residues. CDR1 is SNHLY and CDR2 is FYNNEI in the germline V gene. DNA of the CDR3: TGTGCCAGCAGTGAATTGGAGGGGAGCACCATATATTTT. Amino acids: CASSELEGSTIYF.

In this sample, this clone turned up a few times. V gene TRBV15 combines with J gene TRBJ2-7; 8 positions agree with TRBD1. The CDR3 runs to 13 residues. CDR1 LNHNV and CDR2 YYDKDF come from the germline V gene (reference sequence). J was trimmed by 4 bases and V by 5 bases; bases with no gene match: 4. In DNA form, the CDR3 reads TGTGCCACCAGCCGCAGGGGGCTGTACGAGCAGTACTTC. Its protein is CATSRRGLYEQYF.

The chain joins TRBV7-9 to TRBJ2-5, with D unclear. V was trimmed by 5 bases and J by 5 bases, leaving 18 bases between them. From germline, CDR1 is SEHNR and CDR2 FQNEAQ (reference sequence). The CDR3 sequence is 15 residues long. The CDR3 region has the DNA TGTGCCAGCAGCCGTTTTTCTTTGGCGGTTGAGACCCAGTACTTC. It yields the protein CASSRFSLAVETQYF.

This sequence joins TRBV19 and TRBJ1-4; D is perhaps TRBD1 (5 bases). The germline V gene has CDR1 LNHDA and CDR2 SQIVND (reference sequence). The CDR3 is 14 amino acids. Trimming removed 6 bases at V and 2 bases at J, with 10 bases between. CDR3 protein: CASRGVRTNEKLFF. The CDR3 nucleotides read TGTGCCAGTAGAGGGGTGAGGACTAATGAAAAACTGTTTTTT. The full variable domain, in which reference TRBV19 and TRBJ1-4 provide the parts outside the CDR3, is DGGITQSPKYLFRKEGQNVTLSCEQNLNHDAMYWYRQDPGQGLRLIYYSQIVNDFQKGDIAEGYSVSREKKESFPLTVTSAQKNPTAFYLCASRGVRTNEKLFFGSGTQLSVL.

This clone was counted between two and nine times. The chain joins TRBV2 to TRBJ2-1; D may be TRBD1 (6 bases). The CDR3 is 13 residues long. Germline V lookup: CDR1 SNHLY, CDR2 FYNNEI. Trimming took off 4 bases at V and 6 bases at J, with 10 bases between the two ends. CDR3 protein: CASSGIGGNEQFF. CDR3 nucleotide sequence: TGTGCCAGCAGTGGTATAGGGGGCAATGAGCAGTTCTTC.

The rearrangement uses TRBV5-1 and TRBJ2-7, with 14 positions matching TRBD2. CDR1 is SGHRS, CDR2 YFSETQ, per germline. CDR3 length: 15 residues. After removal of 3 bases from V and 6 bases from J, the junction contained 5 bases not matched to a gene. CDR3 nucleotides: TGCGCCAGCAGCTCCCCGACTAGCGGGAGGGGCGAGCAGTACTTC. Translated, it gives CASSSPTSGRGEQYF.